What follows are 27 T cell receptor beta chains derived from one specimen sequenced in a study of T cell clonotyping in hematopoietic cell transplantation. TCRdb's table, derived via immunoSEQ multiplex PCR, lists solely in-frame clones and lacks some. The table shows about 16,000 clones, with approximately 83% occurring only once. Specimen: peripheral blood mononuclear cells. The receptors were sampled from a woman between 35 and 50 years old in good health. Some clones in this sample may be carry-over from other donors' samples.

V gene TRBV7-2 combines with J gene TRBJ2-2; weak D call: TRBD2 (6 bases). The CDR3 has 15 residues. Germline values: CDR1 SGHTA, CDR2 FQGNSA. V was clipped by 2 bases and J by 4 bases, with 11 bases between them. The CDR3 loop is CASSLIRGSTGELFF. The CDR3 DNA is TGTGCCAGCAGCTTAATTCGGGGGAGCACCGGGGAGCTGTTTTTT.

The rearrangement links TRBV6-1 to TRBJ2-1, with a weak D call TRBD2 (5 bases). The CDR3 consists of 13 residues. Germline lookup yields CDR1 MNHNS and CDR2 SASEGT. DNA for the CDR3: TGTGCGGTAAGCGGAATCTCAATGGGTGAGCAGTTCTTC. Its translation is CAVSGISMGEQFF.

V usage is TRBV6-1 and J usage is TRBJ2-7; 9 nucleotides line up with TRBD1. There are 16 residues in the CDR3. V lost 1 base and J lost 1; bases outside the gene matches: 5. Germline V CDR1 and CDR2: MNHNS, SASEGT. The CDR3 region is CASSEDETGGSYEQYF. The CDR3 DNA reads as TGTGCCAGCAGTGAAGATGAGACAGGGGGATCCTACGAGCAGTACTTC.

This chain connects TRBV9 to TRBJ2-7; either TRBD1 or TRBD2 may supply D (5 bases each). The CDR3 is 14 residues long. V was shortened by 7 bases and J by 3 bases, with 17 bases between the two germline ends. CDR1 SGDLS and CDR2 YYNGEE come from the germline V gene. In nucleotides, the CDR3 is TGTGCCAGCGCCCGAGGGGACCACTTCTACGAGCAGTACTTC. Amino acids: CASARGDHFYEQYF.

This clone is a singleton in its sample. The chain couples TRBV19 to TRBJ1-2, with TRBD1 matching over 7 bases. Per the germline V gene, CDR1 is LNHDA and CDR2 is SQIVND (reference sequence). The CDR3 is made up of 17 amino acids. The trim removed 5 bases at V and 2 bases at J, leaving 14 bases unmatched. This CDR3 is CASSLGTVGTPNYGYTF. The CDR3, as DNA: TGTGCCAGTAGTCTAGGGACAGTAGGAACTCCAAACTATGGCTACACCTTC. The entire variable domain, with the rest obtained from reference TRBV19 and TRBJ1-2, is as follows: DGGITQSPKYLFRKEGQNVTLSCEQNLNHDAMYWYRQDPGQGLRLIYYSQIVNDFQKGDIAEGYSVSREKKESFPLTVTSAQKNPTAFYLCASSLGTVGTPNYGYTFGSGTRLTVV.

This rearrangement joins TRBV2 to TRBJ2-1; TRBD1 agrees at 9 bases. Germline assignment: CDR1 SNHLY and CDR2 FYNNEI. The CDR3 sequence is 14 residues long. Unmatched junction bases numbered 6, after V lost 7 bases and J lost 5 bases. DNA for the CDR3: TGTGCCAGCATGAAACAGGGGGCGAACAATGAGCAGTTCTTC. Protein: CASMKQGANNEQFF.

The chain recombines TRBV4-2 with TRBJ2-1; D is perhaps TRBD1 or TRBD2 (6 bases each). The CDR3 extends over 17 amino acids. CDR1 is LGHNA, CDR2 YNFKEQ, per germline. The V end was cut by 0 bases, the J end by 7 bases, with 19 bases between. The CDR3 DNA reads TGTGCCAGCAGCCAAGATTTGGGGGCGGGGAGTAGGAATGAGCAGTTCTTC. Protein sequence: CASSQDLGAGSRNEQFF.

The chain recombines TRBV9 with TRBJ1-2; no clear D. Germline values: CDR1 SGDLS, CDR2 YYNGEE. V lost 0 bases to trimming and J lost 3 bases, with 6 bases between them. The CDR3 is 13 residues long. CDR3 loop: CASSVAADYGYTF. CDR3 nucleotides: TGTGCCAGCAGCGTAGCGGCCGACTATGGCTACACCTTC.

This clone was recorded a few times. The V and J genes are TRBV7-2 and TRBJ1-5, with TRBD1 as a possible D gene (6 bases). The germline V and J ends were trimmed by 4 bases and 5 bases, with 12 bases remaining between them. Per germline, CDR1 SGHTA and CDR2 FQGNSA. The CDR3 loop spans 14 amino acids. The CDR3 region is CASSSTSGDQPQHF. The CDR3 DNA sequence: TGTGCCAGCAGCTCAACTTCAGGGGATCAGCCCCAGCATTTT.

The chain uses TRBV29-1 and TRBJ2-2; the match to TRBD2 covers 7 bases. V gave up 2 bases and J gave up 4 bases; unmatched junction bases: 10. The CDR3 length is 16 residues. Looked up from germline, CDR1 is SQVTM and CDR2 is ANQGSEA. The CDR3 region has the DNA TGCAGCGTTGAAAGGGCGGGAGAAGTAAGCACCGGGGAGCTGTTTTTT. This encodes CSVERAGEVSTGELFF.

The J gene is TRBJ1-2, the V gene TRBV6-5; D may be TRBD1 (5 bases). CDR1 is MNHEY, CDR2 SVGAGI, per germline. Trimming removed 0 bases from V and 2 bases from J, with 7 bases in between. The CDR3 runs 14 residues. CDR3 residues: CASSYSRDNYGYTF. CDR3 in DNA: TGTGCCAGCAGTTACTCAAGGGACAACTATGGCTACACCTTC.

This clone was seen just once. The chain combines TRBV28 with TRBJ1-5; D is possibly TRBD1 (5 bases). Germline V gives CDR1 MDHEN, CDR2 SYDVKM. This CDR3 is built from 18 residues. Trimming took 3 bases from V and 2 from J, leaving 20 bases between them. As DNA, the CDR3 is TGTGCCAGCAGTTTGCCCTTTACCGGACGGGGCGGCAATCAGCCCCAGCATTTT. Its translation: CASSLPFTGRGGNQPQHF.

The chain links TRBV4-3 to TRBJ2-7, with 8 bases fitting TRBD1. V trimming: 0 bases; J trimming: 7 bases; junction bases outside the gene matches: 14. The CDR3 covers 17 residues. The germline V gene encodes CDR1 LGHNA and CDR2 YSLEER. The CDR3 coding sequence is TGCGCCAGCAGCCAAGATTGGTTCGGGACAGGTTTGATGGAGCAGTACTTC. As protein: CASSQDWFGTGLMEQYF.

This chain connects TRBV30 to TRBJ1-1; 8 bases fit TRBD1. The CDR3 runs to 12 residues. Germline CDR1 is GTSNPN and CDR2 is SVGIG (reference sequence). With 5 bases clipped from V and 12 bases from J, the junction kept 11 bases outside the gene matches. The CDR3 DNA reads as TGTGCCTGGCCCAGGACAGGGAGAGGTACTTTCTTT. It is translated as CAWPRTGRGTFF. The full variable domain, rest sourced from reference TRBV30 and TRBJ1-1, is SQTIHQWPATLVQPVGSPLSLECTVEGTSNPNLYWYRQAAGRGLQLLFYSVGIGQISSEVPQNLSASRPQDRQFILSSKKLLLSDSGFYLCAWPRTGRGTFFGQGTRLTVV.

The CDR3 protein is CASSRKGQGSEQYF. Written as DNA, the CDR3 is TGCGCCAGCAGCCGTAAAGGACAGGGTAGCGAGCAGTACTTC. The genes are TRBV5-1 and TRBJ2-7; 8 bases match TRBD1. This CDR3 is 14 amino acids long. V was pared by 4 bases and J by 6 bases, with 9 bases of the junction left unmatched. From germline, CDR1 is SGHRS and CDR2 YFSETQ.

CDR3 region: CAWSVYGGSHRYGYTF. The CDR3 nucleotides are TGTGCCTGGAGTGTATATGGAGGATCTCATCGCTATGGCTACACCTTC. The rearrangement uses TRBV30 and TRBJ1-2; the D is unclear. The CDR3 has 16 residues. V lost 0 bases, J lost 4 bases, and 18 bases lay in between. Per the germline V gene, CDR1 is GTSNPN and CDR2 is SVGIG (reference sequence).

The V gene is TRBV10-3, the J gene TRBJ1-2; D is uncertain. This CDR3 region has 15 residues. Germline V CDR1 and CDR2: ENHRY, SYGVKD. With 6 bases removed from V and 1 base from J, the gap between germline ends came to 15 bases. CDR3 bases: TGTGCCATCAGATGGTCGGATTTGAATAACTATGGCTACACCTTC. Protein sequence: CAIRWSDLNNYGYTF.

The chain recombines TRBV4-2 with TRBJ1-4, with unresolved D. This CDR3 comprises 16 residues. Germline V gene data show CDR1 as LGHNA and CDR2 as YNFKEQ. Trimming cost V 0 bases and J 5 bases, with 13 bases left between them. CDR3 nucleotides: TGTGCCAGCAGCCAAGATCCCGAGAGAAGAAATGAAAAACTGTTTTTT. This encodes CASSQDPERRNEKLFF.

The chain recombines TRBV7-2 with TRBJ2-7; 7 positions match TRBD2. CDR3 length: 16 residues. Trimming cost V 5 bases and J 0 bases; bases outside gene matches: 10. Germline V gene data show CDR1 as SGHTA and CDR2 as FQGNSA. The CDR3 DNA reads as TGTGCCAGCAGCCCACAAACTAGCGTATACTCCTACGAGCAGTACTTC. Translation: CASSPQTSVYSYEQYF.

This clone has a handful of counts. The V gene is TRBV4-1, the J gene TRBJ1-1; D is unclear. This CDR3 region has 13 residues. Germline V lookup: CDR1 MGHRA, CDR2 YSYEKL. Trimming removed 0 bases from V and 4 bases from J, with 6 bases in between. Here the CDR3 DNA reads TGCGCCAGCAGCCAAGACCCGGGCACTGAAGCTTTCTTT. It specifies CASSQDPGTEAFF.

The chain joins TRBV28 to TRBJ2-2; 8 nucleotides agree with TRBD2. CDR3 length equals 17 residues. The V and J ends lost 2 bases and 0 bases, in that order; junction bases with no gene match: 5. From germline, CDR1 is MDHEN and CDR2 SYDVKM. The CDR3 nucleotides read TGTGCCAGCAGTTTACGGACTAGCAACCCGAACACCGGGGAGCTGTTTTTT. As protein: CASSLRTSNPNTGELFF. Filled out from reference TRBV28 and TRBJ2-2, the complete variable domain reads DVKVTQSSRYLVKRTGEKVFLECVQDMDHENMFWYRQDPGLGLRLIYFSYDVKMKEKGDIPEGYSVSREKKERFSLILESASTNQTSMYLCASSLRTSNPNTGELFFGEGSRLTVL.

This chain uses TRBV5-1 with TRBJ2-3, with 7 bases aligning to TRBD1. The CDR3 has 13 amino acids. V lost 8 bases and J lost 4; bases outside the gene matches: 7. CDR1 and CDR2 (germline): SGHRS, YFSETQ. This CDR3 is CASNRGSSDTQYF. In DNA, the CDR3 is TGCGCCAGTAACAGGGGCTCGTCAGATACGCAGTATTTT.

A few counts support this clone. The rearrangement links TRBV19 to TRBJ1-1, with no clear D. The V gene lost 0 bases and the J gene lost 7 bases, with 9 bases spanning the gap. The CDR3 is 13 residues long. Germline values: CDR1 LNHDA, CDR2 SQIVND (reference sequence). The CDR3 region is CASSIEGPDEAFF. The DNA for the CDR3 is TGTGCCAGTAGTATAGAAGGACCCGATGAAGCTTTCTTT.

This sequence joins TRBV19 and TRBJ2-1; tentative D call: TRBD1 (5 bases). Germline values: CDR1 LNHDA, CDR2 SQIVND (reference sequence). This CDR3 spans 15 amino acids. V was trimmed by 3 bases and J by 4 bases, leaving 13 bases between them. The DNA for the CDR3 is TGTGCCAGTAGTATTGGGGCAGGTACATACAATGAGCAGTTCTTC. Amino acids: CASSIGAGTYNEQFF.

The chain links TRBV10-3 to TRBJ1-4; perhaps TRBD1 as D (5 bases). Trimming removed 0 bases at V and 6 bases at J, with 8 bases between. Germline V gene data show CDR1 as ENHRY and CDR2 as SYGVKD. The CDR3 has 14 residues. In DNA form, the CDR3 reads TGTGCCATCAGTGAGTCCCAGGGATATGAAAAACTGTTTTTT. It codes for CAISESQGYEKLFF.

This clone was counted a few times. The rearrangement links TRBV6-5 to TRBJ2-1, with D possibly being TRBD1 or TRBD2 (5 bases each). CDR1 is MNHEY and CDR2 is SVGAGI in the germline V gene. The V gene lost 2 bases and the J gene lost 7 bases, with 12 bases spanning the gap. The CDR3 consists of 14 residues. The CDR3 coding sequence is TGTGCCAGCAGTTACGGGGGACCAACAAATGAGCAGTTCTTC. Its protein is CASSYGGPTNEQFF.

In its sample, this clone was seen a few times. V usage is TRBV4-1 and J usage is TRBJ2-3; maybe TRBD2 (6 bases). Germline V gene sequence: CDR1 MGHRA, CDR2 YSYEKL. Trimming removed 0 bases at V and 4 bases at J, with 11 bases between. This CDR3 spans 15 amino acids. The CDR3 sequence is CASSQEGLDADTQYF. The CDR3, as DNA: TGCGCCAGCAGCCAAGAGGGACTGGACGCAGATACGCAGTATTTT.